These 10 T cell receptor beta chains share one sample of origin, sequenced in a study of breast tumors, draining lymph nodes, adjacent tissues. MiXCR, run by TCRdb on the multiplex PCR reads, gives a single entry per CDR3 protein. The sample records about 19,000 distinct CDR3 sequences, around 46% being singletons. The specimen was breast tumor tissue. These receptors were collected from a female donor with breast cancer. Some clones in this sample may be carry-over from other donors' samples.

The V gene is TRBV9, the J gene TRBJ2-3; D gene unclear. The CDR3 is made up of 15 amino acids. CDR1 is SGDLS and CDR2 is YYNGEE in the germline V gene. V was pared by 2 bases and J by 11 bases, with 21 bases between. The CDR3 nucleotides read TGTGCCAGCAGCGTTTCAACCGGGTCAGGCAATGAGCAGTATTTT. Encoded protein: CASSVSTGSGNEQYF.

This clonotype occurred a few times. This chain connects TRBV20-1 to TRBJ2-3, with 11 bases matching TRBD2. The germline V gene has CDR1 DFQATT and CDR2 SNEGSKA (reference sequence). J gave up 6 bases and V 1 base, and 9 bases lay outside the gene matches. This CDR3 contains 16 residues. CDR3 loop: CSARVRGSGRADTQYF. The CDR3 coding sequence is TGCAGTGCTAGAGTAAGGGGTAGCGGGAGGGCGGATACGCAGTATTTT.

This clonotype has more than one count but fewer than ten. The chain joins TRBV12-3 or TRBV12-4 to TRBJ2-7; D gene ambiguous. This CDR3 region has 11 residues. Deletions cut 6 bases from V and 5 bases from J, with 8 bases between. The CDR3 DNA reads TGTGCCAGCAGCCTAACAAACGAGCAGTACTTC. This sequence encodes CASSLTNEQYF.

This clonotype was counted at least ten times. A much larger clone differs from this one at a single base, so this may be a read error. The CDR3 nucleotides read TGTGCCAGCAGCTTGAGGGACGCGATATACACCGGGGAGCTGTTTTTT. Amino acid sequence: CASSLRDAIYTGELFF. The V call is TRBV5-8, the J call TRBJ2-2; tentatively, D is TRBD1 or TRBD2 (5 bases each). V was clipped by 1 base and J by 3 bases, with 13 bases between them. The CDR3 sequence is 16 residues long. Germline V lookup: CDR1 SGHTS, CDR2 YDEGEE.

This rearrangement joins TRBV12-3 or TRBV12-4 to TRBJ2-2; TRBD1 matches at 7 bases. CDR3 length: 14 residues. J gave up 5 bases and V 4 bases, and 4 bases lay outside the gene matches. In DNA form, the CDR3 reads TGTGCCAGCAGTTCAGGGGGTAAGACCGGGGAGCTGTTTTTT. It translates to CASSSGGKTGELFF.

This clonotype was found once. CDR3 sequence: CASSELGDRGNYGYTF. In DNA, the CDR3 is TGTGCCAGCAGTGAATTAGGGGACAGGGGGAACTATGGCTACACCTTC. The rearrangement uses TRBV25-1 and TRBJ1-2; 11 bases match TRBD1. CDR1 is MGHDK, CDR2 SYGVNS, per germline. V lost 1 base, J lost 2 bases, and 3 bases stayed unmatched. This CDR3 contains 16 residues.

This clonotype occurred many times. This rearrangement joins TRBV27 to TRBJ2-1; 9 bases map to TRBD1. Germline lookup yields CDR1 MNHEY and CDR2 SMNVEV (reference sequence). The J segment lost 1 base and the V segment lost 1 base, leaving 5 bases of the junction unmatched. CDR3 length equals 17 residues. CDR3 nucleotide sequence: TGTGCCAGCAGTTTATACCCGACAGGGGGTTCCTACAATGAGCAGTTCTTC. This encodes CASSLYPTGGSYNEQFF.

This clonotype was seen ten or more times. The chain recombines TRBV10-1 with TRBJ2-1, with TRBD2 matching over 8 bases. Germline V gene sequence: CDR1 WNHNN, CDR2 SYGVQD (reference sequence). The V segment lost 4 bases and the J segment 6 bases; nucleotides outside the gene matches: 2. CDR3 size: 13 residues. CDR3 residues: CASSVTSGNEQFF. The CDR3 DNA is TGCGCCAGCAGTGTCACTAGCGGCAATGAGCAGTTCTTC.

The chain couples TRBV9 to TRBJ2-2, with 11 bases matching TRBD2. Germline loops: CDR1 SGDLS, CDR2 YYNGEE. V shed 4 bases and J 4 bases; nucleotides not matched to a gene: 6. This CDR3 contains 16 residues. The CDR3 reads CASSLTSGGGTGELFF. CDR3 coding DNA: TGTGCCAGCAGCCTTACTAGCGGGGGCGGCACCGGGGAGCTGTTTTTT.

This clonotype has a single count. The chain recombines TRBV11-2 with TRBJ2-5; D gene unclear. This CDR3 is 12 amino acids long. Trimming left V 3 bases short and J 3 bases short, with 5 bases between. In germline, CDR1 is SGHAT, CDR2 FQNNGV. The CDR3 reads CASSLGKETQYF. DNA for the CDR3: TGTGCCAGCAGCTTGGGGAAAGAGACCCAGTACTTC.